The present T cell receptor beta chain was sequenced within a study of blood T cell repertoires in COVID-19. Turning to the study itself: Acute and convalescent COVID-19 samples came from the United States, Italy and Spain. The cDNA or gDNA used as material had been derived from T cells, B-cell-depleted T cells, or PBMCs.

As processed by the authors: Estimated nucleated cell counts came from reference gene primer amplification. The protocol was immunoSEQ multiplex PCR, while the TCRdb copy is restricted to in-frame clones and leaves out a portion. Clone size and the V and J calls come from that table; the DNA yielded D and trimming. The sample has under 200,000 clones; about 85% are singletons. CDR1 MNHEY and CDR2 SVGEGT come from the germline V gene. CDR3 length: 14 residues. V lost 5 bases and J 5 bases, leaving 15 bases between the germline ends. The chain links TRBV6-2 or TRBV6-3 to TRBJ1-2; D gene ambiguous. This receptor was identified in a woman aged 40 to 55 with COVID-19, enrolled during active disease. The sample taken for sequencing was peripheral blood. The CDR3 sequence is CASSATSTGYGYTF. CDR3 nucleotide sequence: TGTGCCAGCAGTGCGACCAGTACGGGGTATGGCTACACCTTC.